The 17 T cell receptor beta chains reported below all come from one sample, sequenced in a study of blood T cell repertoires in COVID-19. Only in-frame clones appear in the TCRdb table, and some are missing; sequencing was by immunoSEQ multiplex PCR. Among 140,000 to 150,000 clones listed, around 90% were seen once. The specimen was PBMCs or T cells enriched from blood (not recorded which). Receptors were obtained from a woman aged 40 to 50 who had been exposed to COVID-19.

This chain uses TRBV28 with TRBJ2-7; D possibly corresponds to TRBD1 (6 bases). Per the germline V gene, CDR1 is MDHEN and CDR2 is SYDVKM. The CDR3 covers 14 residues. Between the trimmed V and J ends, which lost 5 bases and 4 bases, there was a span of 15 bases. CDR3 protein: CASSTTGTGYEQYF. Written as DNA, the CDR3 is TGTGCCAGCAGTACGACAGGCACCGGATACGAGCAGTACTTC.

V is TRBV28 and J is TRBJ2-5, with 10 bases identical to TRBD1. This CDR3 is built from 14 residues. Germline trimming cut 10 bases from V and 4 bases from J; bases unmatched to any gene: 9. From germline, CDR1 is MDHEN and CDR2 SYDVKM. CDR3 sequence: CATETGGFGETQYF. The CDR3 coding sequence is TGTGCCACCGAGACAGGGGGCTTTGGAGAGACCCAGTACTTC.

This chain uses TRBV7-9 with TRBJ2-5; possibly TRBD2 for D (5 bases). This CDR3 contains 14 residues. CDR1 is SEHNR, CDR2 FQNEAQ, per germline (reference sequence). The V end was cut by 8 bases, the J end by 2 bases, with 15 bases between. Here the CDR3 DNA reads TGTGCCAGCTTGCCAGGAGGCATACAAGAGACCCAGTACTTC. It yields the protein CASLPGGIQETQYF.

The chain joins TRBV5-6 to TRBJ1-2, with 7 bases aligning to TRBD1. V shed 4 bases and J 4 bases; nucleotides not matched to a gene: 4. Germline V gene sequence: CDR1 SGHDT, CDR2 YYEEEE. This CDR3 contains 13 residues. The CDR3 sequence is CASSPGGTYGYTF. The CDR3 nucleotides read TGTGCCAGCAGCCCAGGGGGGACCTATGGCTACACCTTC.

The rearrangement links TRBV4-1 to TRBJ1-2; D ambiguous. Germline V gene lookup returns CDR1 MGHRA and CDR2 YSYEKL. V was trimmed by 1 base and J by 0 bases, leaving 9 bases between them. CDR3 size: 15 residues. CDR3 loop: CASSQVHLANYGYTF. The CDR3 DNA reads TGCGCCAGCAGCCAAGTGCACCTAGCTAACTATGGCTACACCTTC.

The CDR3 coding sequence is TGCAGCGCCTTAGTCCGGGACAAGGTATATGGCTACACCTTC. Translated: CSALVRDKVYGYTF. V is TRBV29-1 and J is TRBJ1-2, with a possible D match to TRBD1 (6 bases). Trimming cost V 7 bases and J 5 bases, with 20 bases left between them. The CDR3 has 14 amino acids. CDR1 SQVTM and CDR2 ANQGSEA come from the germline V gene.

V and J are TRBV10-1 and TRBJ1-1; a possible D gene is TRBD1 (5 bases). The germline V and J ends were trimmed by 4 bases and 4 bases, with 16 bases remaining between them. Per the germline V gene, CDR1 is WNHNN and CDR2 is SYGVQD (reference sequence). The CDR3 covers 15 residues. The CDR3 region has the DNA TGCGCCAGCAGTGGTGAAGGAACAGGTTTCACTGAAGCTTTCTTT. This encodes CASSGEGTGFTEAFF.

The chain couples TRBV2 to TRBJ2-5; 8 bases agree with TRBD2. After removal of 7 bases from V and 5 bases from J, the junction contained 12 bases not matched to a gene. Looked up from germline, CDR1 is SNHLY and CDR2 is FYNNEI. This CDR3 has 15 residues. The CDR3, as DNA: TGTGCCAGCAATGTGGGACTAGGGGTTGGGGAGACCCAGTACTTC. It encodes CASNVGLGVGETQYF.

The genes are TRBV5-1 and TRBJ2-2, with 8 nucleotides matching TRBD1. V was clipped by 4 bases and J by 1 base; unmatched bases: 3. This CDR3 comprises 15 residues. Germline-derived CDR1 and CDR2 are SGHRS and YFSETQ. The DNA for the CDR3 is TGCGCCAGCAGCGGGGGGACAGGGAACACCGGGGAGCTGTTTTTT. Its protein is CASSGGTGNTGELFF.

The rearrangement uses TRBV2 and TRBJ2-3; TRBD2 aligns across 11 bases. The CDR3 has 15 residues. Germline values: CDR1 SNHLY, CDR2 FYNNEI. The J segment lost 2 bases and the V segment lost 7 bases, leaving 5 bases of the junction unmatched. CDR3 sequence (DNA): TGTGCCAGCATGGGGACTAGCGGCTTCACAGATACGCAGTATTTT. It yields the protein CASMGTSGFTDTQYF.

Written as DNA, the CDR3 is TGTGCCAGCAGTGAACTGGGACAGGGGTGGGGAAACACCATATATTTT. Translation: CASSELGQGWGNTIYF. The chain uses TRBV6-1 and TRBJ1-3; TRBD1 aligns across 10 bases. The CDR3 covers 16 residues. Trimming removed 2 bases from V and 4 bases from J; junction bases left unmatched: 5. Per the germline V gene, CDR1 is MNHNS and CDR2 is SASEGT.

V is TRBV10-3 and J is TRBJ1-1, with TRBD1 as a possible D gene (5 bases). CDR1 is ENHRY, CDR2 SYGVKD, per germline. V lost 3 bases and J 5 bases, leaving 19 bases between the germline ends. The length of the CDR3 is 16 residues. As DNA, the CDR3 is TGTGCCATCAGTGATGGGGGACTGAGGAAGGGAACTGAAGCTTTCTTT. It translates to CAISDGGLRKGTEAFF.

This rearrangement joins TRBV27 to TRBJ1-6, with D perhaps TRBD1 (5 bases). Trimming took off 6 bases at V and 8 bases at J, with 14 bases between the two ends. The V gene's germline CDR1 is MNHEY and CDR2 SMNVEV (reference sequence). The CDR3 has 14 amino acids. The CDR3 loop is CASRGDREHSPLHF. The CDR3 DNA reads as TGTGCCAGCAGGGGGGACCGGGAGCATTCACCCCTCCACTTT.

V gene TRBV7-2 combines with J gene TRBJ1-6; D is possibly TRBD1 (6 bases). Germline values: CDR1 SGHTA, CDR2 FQGNSA. V was clipped by 2 bases and J by 0 bases, with 14 bases between them. This CDR3 comprises 18 residues. CDR3 DNA sequence: TGTGCCAGCAGCTTATCGTTCACAGGGAGCTCCTATAATTCACCCCTCCACTTT. Its translation: CASSLSFTGSSYNSPLHF.

CDR3 DNA: TGCGCCAGCAGCCAAGCTGGACGGGAGGGGTATGGCTACACCTTC. Protein sequence: CASSQAGREGYGYTF. The rearrangement joins TRBV4-1 to TRBJ1-2; TRBD1 might be the D (5 bases). CDR3 length: 15 amino acids. In germline, CDR1 is MGHRA, CDR2 YSYEKL. V was pared by 1 base and J by 5 bases, with 14 bases between.

The rearrangement links TRBV6-2 or TRBV6-3 to TRBJ1-6, with no clear D. The CDR3 loop spans 12 amino acids. V lost 2 bases, J lost 7 bases, and 3 bases lay in between. Germline loops: CDR1 MNHEY, CDR2 SVGEGT. The CDR3 loop is CASSYENSPLHF. Written as DNA, the CDR3 is TGTGCCAGCAGTTACGAGAATTCACCCCTCCACTTT.

This clone was seen a few times. The chain recombines TRBV29-1 with TRBJ2-3, with TRBD1 as a possible D gene (5 bases). The germline CDR1 and CDR2 sequences are SQVTM and ANQGSEA. The CDR3 consists of 14 residues. Trimming cost V 6 bases and J 2 bases, with 15 bases left between them. This CDR3 is CSVSTQGYTDTQYF. In DNA form, the CDR3 reads TGCAGCGTCTCAACCCAGGGTTACACAGATACGCAGTATTTT.